The text below deals with one TCR beta chain. Its binding antigen is unknown. One base away there is no much larger clone; base qualities are not given. Patients with a history of autoimmune disease or receiving systemic immunosuppression were excluded from the trial. Peripheral blood for TCR sequencing was collected from all dose cohorts at baseline, on cycle 4 day 1, and on cycle 7 day 1. Samples were obtained from an open-label, multicenter, first-in-human phase I dose-escalation trial of ivuxolimab. Adults with locally advanced or metastatic head and neck squamous cell, hepatocellular, melanoma or renal cell carcinoma were enrolled in the trial. Before TCR sequencing, CD4+ T cells and CD8+ T cells were sorted from peripheral blood as separate populations. This entry comes from a study of OX40 agonist ivuxolimab in advanced cancers. Background for the entire study: The costimulatory receptor OX40 (CD134) was targeted by ivuxolimab, a fully human IgG2 agonistic monoclonal antibody. The paper reports the monotherapy dose-escalation portion (N ≈ 52 patients) of the phase I ivuxolimab trial. Patients were allowed to have had prior anti-PD-1, anti-PD-L1 or anti-CTLA-4 therapy, and 30% to 40% of the dose-escalation patients had been treated with checkpoint inhibitors. Among the approximately 50 dose-escalation patients, 19 had hepatocellular carcinoma, roughly 15 melanoma, 9 renal cell carcinoma and 9 head and neck cancer. Peripheral TCRbeta sequencing aimed to test whether ivuxolimab altered TCR sequence diversity and caused clonal T-cell expansion. In the dose-escalation cohort, about four fifths of patients were male, and the mean age was 60 years with a range of roughly 20 to 79. Intravenous ivuxolimab was administered to patients every 2 weeks at six dose levels: 0.01, 0.1, 0.3, 1.5, 3 and 10 mg/kg. Partial responses occurred in three dose-escalation patients: two with cutaneous melanoma and one with hepatocellular carcinoma. On the study overall, not on this receptor specifically: Partial responders in the 0.1-3.0 mg/kg groups had among the lowest normalized peripheral clonal expansion, especially among CD8+ T cells. Low levels of normalized T-cell clonal expansion were also seen in some patients who did not respond. At doses from 0.1 to 3.0 mg/kg, clonal expansion was seen in both CD4+ and CD8+ blood T cells between baseline and week 6. After ivuxolimab, more expanded clones were found on average in CD8+ T cells than in CD4+ T cells. Antigen specificity was not determined for the clonally expanded peripheral T cells.

Genomic DNA was isolated from the sorted cells so that the TCRbeta CDR3 region could be sequenced. The immunoSEQ Assay was used to sequence the TCRbeta CDR3 regions. In its TCRdb copy, this immuneACCESS table keeps in-frame sequences only and misses some clones. Where compared with another copy, unresolved V genes explain less than half of these, and the others have no known cause. The sample yields over 100,000 clones; 90% were counted once. The ten largest clones take up 1.1% of the sample. CDR1 and CDR2 are read off the germline V gene as SGHTA and FQGNSA. V is pruned by 0 bases and J by 4 bases, leaving 11 bases of the junction without a gene match. There are 17 amino acids in the CDR3, from cysteine to phenylalanine inclusive. Only the CDR3 DNA stays, 51 bases, in frame from base 1.

The chain uses TRBV7-2 and TRBJ1-2; 7 central nucleotides agree with TRBD1. The specimen was CD4+ or CD8+ T cells sorted from blood, collected in a trial of the OX40 agonist ivuxolimab. This clonotype was sampled from an adult with an advanced solid tumor such as melanoma, head and neck, liver or kidney cancer. DNA sequence: TGTGCCAGCAGCTTAGCGGAGACAGGGTTAATTGGCTATGGCTACACCTTC. This yields the protein CASSLAETGLIGYGYTF.